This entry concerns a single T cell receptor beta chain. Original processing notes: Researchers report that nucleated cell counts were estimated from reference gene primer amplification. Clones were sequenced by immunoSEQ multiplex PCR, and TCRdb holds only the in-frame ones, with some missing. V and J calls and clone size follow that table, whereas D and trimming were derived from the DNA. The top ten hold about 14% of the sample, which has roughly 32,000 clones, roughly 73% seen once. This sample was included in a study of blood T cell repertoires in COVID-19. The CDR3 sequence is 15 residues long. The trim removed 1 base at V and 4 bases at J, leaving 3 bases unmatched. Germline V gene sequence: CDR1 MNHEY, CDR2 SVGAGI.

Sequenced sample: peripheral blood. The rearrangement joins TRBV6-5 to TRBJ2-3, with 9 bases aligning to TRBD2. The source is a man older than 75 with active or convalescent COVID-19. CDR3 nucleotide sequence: TGTGCCAGCAGTTACTTAGCGGGAGTGGCAGATACGCAGTATTTT. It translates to CASSYLAGVADTQYF.